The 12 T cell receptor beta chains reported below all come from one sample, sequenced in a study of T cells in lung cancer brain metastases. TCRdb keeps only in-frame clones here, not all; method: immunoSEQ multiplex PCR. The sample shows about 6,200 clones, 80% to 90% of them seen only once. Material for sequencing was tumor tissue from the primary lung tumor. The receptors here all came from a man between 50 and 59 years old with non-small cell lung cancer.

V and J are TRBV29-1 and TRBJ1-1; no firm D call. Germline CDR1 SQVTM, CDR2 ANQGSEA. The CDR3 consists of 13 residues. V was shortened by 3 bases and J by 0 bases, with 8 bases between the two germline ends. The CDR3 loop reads CSVERGVNTEAFF. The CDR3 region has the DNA TGCAGCGTTGAGCGGGGAGTGAACACTGAAGCTTTCTTT.

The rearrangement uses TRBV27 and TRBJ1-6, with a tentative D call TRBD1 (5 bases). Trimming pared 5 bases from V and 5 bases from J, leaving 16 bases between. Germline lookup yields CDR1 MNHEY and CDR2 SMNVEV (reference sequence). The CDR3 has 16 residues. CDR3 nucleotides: TGTGCCAGCAGTCCCTTGTCGGGGCGCGATAATTCACCCCTCCACTTT. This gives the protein CASSPLSGRDNSPLHF.

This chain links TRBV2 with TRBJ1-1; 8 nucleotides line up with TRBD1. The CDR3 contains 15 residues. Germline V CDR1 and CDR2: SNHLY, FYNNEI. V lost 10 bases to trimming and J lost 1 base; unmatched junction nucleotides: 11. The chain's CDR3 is CATDRGWGTNTEAFF. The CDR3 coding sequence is TGTGCCACCGACAGGGGTTGGGGTACGAACACTGAAGCTTTCTTT.

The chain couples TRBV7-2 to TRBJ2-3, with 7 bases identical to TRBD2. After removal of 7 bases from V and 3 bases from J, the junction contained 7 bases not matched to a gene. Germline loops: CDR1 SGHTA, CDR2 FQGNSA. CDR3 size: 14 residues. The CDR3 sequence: CASKPGLTTDTQYF. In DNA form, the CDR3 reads TGTGCCAGCAAGCCGGGACTAACAACAGATACGCAGTATTTT.

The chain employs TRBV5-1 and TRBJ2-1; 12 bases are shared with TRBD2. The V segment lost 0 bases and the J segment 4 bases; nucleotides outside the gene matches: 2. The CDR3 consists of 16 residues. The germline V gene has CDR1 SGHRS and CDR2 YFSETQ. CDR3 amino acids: CASSLGLAGGYNEQFF. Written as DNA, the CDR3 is TGCGCCAGCAGCTTGGGCCTAGCGGGGGGGTACAATGAGCAGTTCTTC.

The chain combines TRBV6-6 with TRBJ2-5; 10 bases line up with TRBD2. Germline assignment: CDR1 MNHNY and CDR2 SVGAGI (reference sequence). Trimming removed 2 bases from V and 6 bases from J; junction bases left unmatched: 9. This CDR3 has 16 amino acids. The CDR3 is CASSYPLAGGMKTQYF. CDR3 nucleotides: TGTGCCAGCAGTTACCCCTTAGCGGGGGGTATGAAGACCCAGTACTTC.

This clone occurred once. The CDR3 protein is CASSPGQGILGTEAFF. CDR3 DNA sequence: TGTGCCAGCTCACCCGGACAGGGTATTTTGGGCACTGAAGCTTTCTTT. This chain uses TRBV18 with TRBJ1-1; 8 bases fit TRBD1. The germline CDR1 and CDR2 sequences are KGHSH and LQKENI. Trimming at V came to 3 bases and at J to 4 bases, leaving 10 bases not matched to a gene. The CDR3 loop spans 16 amino acids.

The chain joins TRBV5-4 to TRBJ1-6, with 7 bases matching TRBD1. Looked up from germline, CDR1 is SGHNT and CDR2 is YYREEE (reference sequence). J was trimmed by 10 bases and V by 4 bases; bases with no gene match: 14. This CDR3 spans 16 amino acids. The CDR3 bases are TGTGCCAGCAGCCAGGGGTCAGGGGGTAAAATCTCACCCCTCCACTTT. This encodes CASSQGSGGKISPLHF.

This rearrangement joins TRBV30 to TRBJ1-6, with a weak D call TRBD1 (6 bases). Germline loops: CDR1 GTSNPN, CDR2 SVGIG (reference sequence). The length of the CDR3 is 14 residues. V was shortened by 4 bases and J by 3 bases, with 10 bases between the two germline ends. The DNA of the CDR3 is TGTGCCTGGAAACAGGGCCTCTATAATTCACCCCTCCACTTT. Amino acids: CAWKQGLYNSPLHF.

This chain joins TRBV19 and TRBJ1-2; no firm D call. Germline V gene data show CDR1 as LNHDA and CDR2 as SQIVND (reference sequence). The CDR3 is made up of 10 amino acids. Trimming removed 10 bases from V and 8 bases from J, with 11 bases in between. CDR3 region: CATRGGGYTF. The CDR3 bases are TGTGCCACCCGAGGCGGCGGCTACACCTTC. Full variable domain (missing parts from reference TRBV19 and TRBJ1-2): DGGITQSPKYLFRKEGQNVTLSCEQNLNHDAMYWYRQDPGQGLRLIYYSQIVNDFQKGDIAEGYSVSREKKESFPLTVTSAQKNPTAFYLCATRGGGYTFGSGTRLTVV.

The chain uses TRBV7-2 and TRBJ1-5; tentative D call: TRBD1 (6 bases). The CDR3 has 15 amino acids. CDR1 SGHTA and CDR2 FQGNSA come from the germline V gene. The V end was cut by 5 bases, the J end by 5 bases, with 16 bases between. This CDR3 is CASSPRGLGDQPQHF. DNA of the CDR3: TGTGCCAGCAGCCCGCGGGGGCTGGGTGATCAGCCCCAGCATTTT. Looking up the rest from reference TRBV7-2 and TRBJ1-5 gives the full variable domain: GAGVSQSPSNKVTEKGKDVELRCDPISGHTALYWYRQSLGQGLEFLIYFQGNSAPDKSGLPSDRFSAERTGGSVSTLTIQRTQQEDSAVYLCASSPRGLGDQPQHFGDGTRLSIL.

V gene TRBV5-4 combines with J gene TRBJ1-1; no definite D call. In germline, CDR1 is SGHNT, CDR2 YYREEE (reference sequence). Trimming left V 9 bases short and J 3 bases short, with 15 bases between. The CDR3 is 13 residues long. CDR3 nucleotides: TGTGCCACCCTTGGAAGGAGTGACACTGAAGCTTTCTTT. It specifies CATLGRSDTEAFF.